Following are 29 T cell receptor beta chains from one sample sequenced in a study of beta chain features in type 1 diabetes. Study findings and constraints: The study found moderately but significantly shorter TCRB CDR3s in all four CD4+ subsets of Type 1 diabetes patients.

Isolated RNA was reverse transcribed in full, so expressed TCRB transcripts were sequenced. Libraries were prepared by immunoSEQ multiplex PCR; TCRdb keeps only in-frame clonotypes and omits some of them. The sample comprises about 340,000 clones, roughly 14% of which are singletons, and roughly 0.016% rests with the top ten. These receptors are not linked to any known antigen. The sequenced material came from naive CD4+ T cells from blood. The receptors were sampled from a young woman with type 1 diabetes.

This clone was detected only a few times. This rearrangement joins TRBV18 to TRBJ2-7, with D maybe TRBD1 (5 bases). V shed 3 bases and J shed 4 bases, with 16 bases lying between them. Germline V gene data show CDR1 as KGHSH and CDR2 as LQKENI. The CDR3 is made up of 15 amino acids. The CDR3 reads CASSPAGPYFYEQYF. The CDR3 nucleotides are TGTGCCAGCTCACCGGCAGGGCCTTATTTTTACGAGCAGTACTTC.

This clone was found a few times. The CDR3 sequence is CASREDMNTGELFF. The DNA of the CDR3 is TGTGCCAGCAGGGAAGACATGAACACCGGGGAGCTGTTTTTT. This chain connects TRBV7-9 to TRBJ2-2; no clear D. From germline, CDR1 is SEHNR and CDR2 FQNEAQ (reference sequence). The CDR3 is 14 amino acids. Trimming left V 6 bases short and J 1 base short, with 9 bases between.

This clone was detected a few times. The chain carries TRBV29-1 and TRBJ1-1; possibly TRBD1 for D (5 bases). Germline values: CDR1 SQVTM, CDR2 ANQGSEA. The CDR3 runs to 11 residues. Trimming left V 4 bases short and J 7 bases short, with 10 bases between. The CDR3 region is CSVGVGLEAFF. For the CDR3, the DNA is TGCAGCGTTGGGGTGGGGCTTGAAGCTTTCTTT.

This clone was counted a few times. V is TRBV4-1 and J is TRBJ2-1; 12 bases fit TRBD2. CDR3 length equals 15 residues. Germline CDR1 reads MGHRA; CDR2 reads YSYEKL. V dropped 6 bases and J dropped 4; count of bases not matched to a gene: 4. CDR3 sequence reads: CASSRLAGVYNEQFF. The CDR3 region has the DNA TGCGCCAGCAGTCGACTAGCGGGAGTATACAATGAGCAGTTCTTC.

The rearrangement joins TRBV19 to TRBJ2-7, with a possible D match to TRBD2 (5 bases). Germline V gene lookup returns CDR1 LNHDA and CDR2 SQIVND (reference sequence). The germline V and J ends were trimmed by 6 bases and 7 bases, with 19 bases remaining between them. The length of the CDR3 is 14 residues. The CDR3 loop is CASRPGTADWEQYF. The CDR3 DNA reads TGTGCCAGTAGACCGGGAACGGCAGATTGGGAGCAGTACTTC.

On this clone itself: Other DNA sequences in this specimen translate into the identical CDR3. The genes are TRBV28 and TRBJ2-7, with D tentatively TRBD1 (6 bases). This CDR3 has 13 residues. V shed 2 bases and J shed 2 bases, with 7 bases lying between them. Germline CDR1 and CDR2: MDHEN and SYDVKM. CDR3 sequence reads: CASSLGGPYEQYF. In DNA form, the CDR3 reads TGTGCCAGCAGTTTAGGGGGCCCCTACGAGCAGTACTTC.

The chain has TRBV6-5 and TRBJ1-1; D not resolved. This CDR3 is built from 15 residues. Germline V gene lookup returns CDR1 MNHEY and CDR2 SVGAGI. V gave up 1 base and J gave up 1 base, with 10 bases separating them. CDR3 loop: CASSYYPGGNTEAFF. CDR3 sequence (DNA): TGTGCCAGCAGTTACTATCCCGGCGGGAACACTGAAGCTTTCTTT.

The J gene is TRBJ1-2, the V gene TRBV27, with D possibly being TRBD1 (6 bases). Trimming cost V 3 bases and J 5 bases, with 19 bases left between them. CDR1 is MNHEY, CDR2 SMNVEV, per germline (reference sequence). This CDR3 has 16 residues. CDR3 loop: CASSFKPTGLGYGYTF. CDR3 sequence (DNA): TGTGCCAGCAGTTTTAAGCCGACAGGACTGGGGTATGGCTACACCTTC.

This clone has more than one count but fewer than ten. The rearrangement joins TRBV29-1 to TRBJ2-1, with a weak D call TRBD2 (7 bases). The ends were cut back, 0 bases at V and 14 bases at J, with 20 bases in the middle. This CDR3 has 14 residues. CDR1 is SQVTM and CDR2 is ANQGSEA in the germline V gene. The CDR3 DNA sequence: TGCAGCGTTGAAGATCTAGATGCGGGGGCCCATGAGTTCTTC. Protein: CSVEDLDAGAHEFF.

V and J are TRBV10-3 and TRBJ2-3, with TRBD2 matching 7 bases. The CDR3 consists of 13 residues. Looked up from germline, CDR1 is ENHRY and CDR2 is SYGVKD. The trim removed 7 bases at V and 4 bases at J, leaving 5 bases unmatched. The CDR3 nucleotides are TGTGCCATCAACGGGGCGGGAGCAGATACGCAGTATTTT. Its translation is CAINGAGADTQYF.

This clone has only a few counts. V and J are TRBV5-1 and TRBJ2-1; TRBD2 matches at 14 bases. Germline assignment: CDR1 SGHRS and CDR2 YFSETQ. This CDR3 has 19 residues. Trimming removed 4 bases from V and 0 bases from J; junction bases left unmatched: 9. The CDR3 here is CASSPAGLAGVDSYNEQFF. The CDR3 nucleotides are TGCGCCAGCAGCCCGGCGGGACTAGCGGGAGTGGACTCCTACAATGAGCAGTTCTTC.

This clone was recorded a few times. V usage is TRBV20-1 and J usage is TRBJ1-1; D uncertain. This CDR3 is 11 amino acids long. Looked up from germline, CDR1 is DFQATT and CDR2 is SNEGSKA (reference sequence). The V gene lost 5 bases and the J gene lost 5 bases, with 9 bases spanning the gap. CDR3 bases: TGCAGTGCTCTTTCAGGTACTGAAGCTTTCTTT. Translation: CSALSGTEAFF.

The chain is built from TRBV6-5 and TRBJ2-5; 8 nucleotides line up with TRBD2. The CDR3 consists of 15 residues. Trimming at V came to 7 bases and at J to 5 bases, leaving 12 bases not matched to a gene. Germline lookup yields CDR1 MNHEY and CDR2 SVGAGI. CDR3 in amino acids: CASTTAGGLGETQYF. Here the CDR3 DNA reads TGTGCCAGCACTACCGCGGGGGGCTTGGGGGAGACCCAGTACTTC.

The V call is TRBV30, the J call TRBJ1-4; D remains ambiguous. Germline-derived CDR1 and CDR2 are GTSNPN and SVGIG (reference sequence). This CDR3 is built from 11 residues. This CDR3 reads CAADDNEKLFF. The CDR3 nucleotides are TGTGCGGCGGATGACAATGAAAAACTGTTTTTT. Full variable domain (missing parts from reference TRBV30 and TRBJ1-4): SQTIHQWPATLVQPVGSPLSLECTVEGTSNPNLYWYRQAAGRGLQLLFYSVGIGQISSEVPQNLSASRPQDRQFILSSKKLLLSDSGFYLCAADDNEKLFFGSGTQLSVL.

The table lists this clone with a few counts. The J gene is TRBJ2-3, the V gene TRBV2; 12 positions match TRBD1. CDR3 length: 14 residues. Germline trimming cut 6 bases from V and 4 bases from J; bases unmatched to any gene: 2. The germline gives CDR1 SNHLY, CDR2 FYNNEI. The CDR3 region is CASRGQGAADTQYF. The CDR3 DNA sequence: TGTGCCAGCAGGGGACAGGGGGCCGCAGATACGCAGTATTTT.

The chain combines TRBV7-2 with TRBJ2-5, with D maybe TRBD2 (5 bases). There are 11 residues in the CDR3. CDR1 SGHTA and CDR2 FQGNSA come from the germline V gene. V was clipped by 6 bases and J by 5 bases, with 7 bases between them. The CDR3 sequence is CASSRGETQYF. In nucleotides, the CDR3 is TGTGCCAGCAGTCGGGGTGAGACCCAGTACTTC.

The chain has TRBV29-1 and TRBJ1-1, with unresolved D. This CDR3 has 14 amino acids. In germline, CDR1 is SQVTM, CDR2 ANQGSEA. Trimming shortened V by 6 bases and J by 4 bases, and 18 bases separated the two germline ends. In DNA, the CDR3 is TGCAGCGTGTCGTTCGGGGTCCGGAGCACTGAAGCTTTCTTT. Its protein product is CSVSFGVRSTEAFF.

This clone was seen once. This chain links TRBV28 with TRBJ2-3; a possible D gene is TRBD2 (6 bases). V lost 3 bases and J 2 bases, leaving 12 bases between the germline ends. The CDR3 totals 15 residues. Germline V gene sequence: CDR1 MDHEN, CDR2 SYDVKM. CDR3 bases: TGTGCCAGCAGTTTTGGCGGGAAGGACACAGATACGCAGTATTTT. Translating gives CASSFGGKDTDTQYF.

This clone was seen a handful of times. The chain carries TRBV10-1 and TRBJ2-7, with D possibly being TRBD1 (6 bases). The CDR3 runs 15 residues. V shed 3 bases and J shed 3 bases, with 15 bases lying between them. CDR1 is WNHNN, CDR2 SYGVQD, per germline (reference sequence). The CDR3, as DNA: TGCGCCAGCAGTGACTCGGGACAAGGAGTCTACGAGCAGTACGTC. It translates to CASSDSGQGVYEQYV.

The chain is built from TRBV19 and TRBJ1-5; 9 bases agree with TRBD1. With 3 bases clipped from V and 4 bases from J, the junction kept 13 bases outside the gene matches. Germline CDR1 is LNHDA and CDR2 is SQIVND (reference sequence). The CDR3 has 18 residues. CDR3 sequence (DNA): TGTGCCAGTAGTATCTGGGCGCCGGGACAGGGATGGAATCAGCCCCAGCATTTT. Protein: CASSIWAPGQGWNQPQHF.

The V and J genes are TRBV4-3 and TRBJ1-2; 9 bases match TRBD1. Trimming at V came to 0 bases and at J to 6 bases, leaving 8 bases not matched to a gene. Germline V lookup: CDR1 LGHNA, CDR2 YSLEER. This CDR3 is 16 amino acids long. CDR3 in amino acids: CASSQDPGDRVNGYTF. CDR3 nucleotides: TGCGCCAGCAGCCAAGACCCGGGGGACAGGGTTAATGGCTACACCTTC.

The chain couples TRBV10-3 to TRBJ2-3; 8 positions agree with TRBD2. This CDR3 is built from 15 residues. The V and J ends lost 10 bases and 0 bases, in that order; junction bases with no gene match: 9. The germline V gene has CDR1 ENHRY and CDR2 SYGVKD. The CDR3 coding sequence is TGTGCCACCGGGAGCGGGAGTTTGAGCACAGATACGCAGTATTTT. Its protein is CATGSGSLSTDTQYF.

A few counts support this clone. The sample carries other DNA sequences with the same CDR3. The chain carries TRBV30 and TRBJ2-2; D gene unclear. With 2 bases removed from V and 5 bases from J, the gap between germline ends came to 6 bases. This CDR3 has 12 residues. Germline V gene lookup returns CDR1 GTSNPN and CDR2 SVGIG (reference sequence). The CDR3 DNA sequence: TGTGCCTGGAGTCCCAGGACCGGGGAGCTGTTTTTT. Protein product: CAWSPRTGELFF.

This clone was counted between two and nine times. The chain is built from TRBV15 and TRBJ2-3, with 8 bases identical to TRBD1. CDR1 and CDR2 from the germline V gene are LNHNV and YYDKDF (reference sequence). This CDR3 has 18 residues. The ends lost 5 bases at V and 2 bases at J; junction bases unmatched: 15. The CDR3: CATSLTRTGPLNTDTQYF. CDR3 DNA: TGTGCCACCAGCCTCACGAGGACAGGGCCCCTGAACACAGATACGCAGTATTTT.

This chain joins TRBV14 and TRBJ1-2; D ambiguous. Per the germline V gene, CDR1 is SGHDN and CDR2 is FVKESK. CDR3 length equals 15 residues. V shed 0 bases and J shed 4 bases, with 12 bases lying between them. The CDR3 sequence is CASSQDRAGLYGYTF. CDR3 coding DNA: TGTGCCAGCAGCCAAGATCGAGCAGGACTCTATGGCTACACCTTC.

This rearrangement joins TRBV5-4 to TRBJ1-2, with a weak D call TRBD1 (6 bases). Germline-derived CDR1 and CDR2 are SGHNT and YYREEE (reference sequence). The CDR3 contains 15 residues. Trimming shortened V by 3 bases and J by 3 bases, and 15 bases separated the two germline ends. DNA of the CDR3: TGTGCCAGCAGCTATTCCGACAGGATCTACTATGGCTACACCTTC. Residues: CASSYSDRIYYGYTF.

The rearrangement links TRBV7-3 to TRBJ2-1; TRBD2 agrees at 13 bases. Losses at the gene ends were 2 bases for V and 3 bases for J; bases not matched to a gene: 1. Per the germline V gene, CDR1 is SGHTA and CDR2 is FQGTGA. CDR3 length: 16 residues. CDR3 amino acids: CASSLRTSGGYNEQFF. The DNA of the CDR3 is TGTGCCAGCAGCTTACGGACTAGCGGGGGCTACAATGAGCAGTTCTTC.

The rearrangement links TRBV7-7 to TRBJ2-2; weak D call: TRBD1 (6 bases). The CDR3 has 14 amino acids. V shed 5 bases and J shed 7 bases, with 14 bases lying between them. Germline CDR1 and CDR2: SSHAT and FNYEAQ (reference sequence). CDR3: CASSPGTSSGELFF. Here the CDR3 DNA reads TGTGCCAGCAGCCCCGGGACAAGCAGCGGGGAGCTGTTTTTT.

The chain recombines TRBV4-3 with TRBJ2-1; D gene ambiguous. Between the trimmed V and J ends, which lost 1 base and 5 bases, there was a span of 6 bases. Germline CDR1 LGHNA, CDR2 YSLEER. This CDR3 is 13 amino acids long. CDR3 amino acids: CASSQGLNNEQFF. As DNA, the CDR3 is TGCGCCAGCAGCCAAGGACTGAACAATGAGCAGTTCTTC.